Listed below are T cell receptor beta chains from one sample, sequenced in a study of blood T cell repertoires in COVID-19. Only in-frame clones appear in the TCRdb table, and some are missing; sequencing was by immunoSEQ multiplex PCR. The sample lists over 200,000 clones, around nine tenths occurring once. Sequencing used PBMCs or T cells enriched from blood (not recorded which). The receptors derive from a woman aged 25 to 45 who had been exposed to COVID-19. The CDR3 runs from the conserved cysteine through the conserved F or W. The D gene is left open where the match is weak. Clone size is not always given. Where it is, it says once, few, many or a class for expanded clones.

TRBJ2-3 . . TRBV19 TGTGCCAGTAGCCCGGGAGCCATTGGCACAGATACGCAGTATTTT CASSPGAIGTDTQYF
TRBJ2-2 . TRBD2 TRBV7-9 TGTGCCAGCAGCTTAGGACTAGCGGGAAGAACCGGGGAGCTGTTTTTT CASSLGLAGRTGELFF
TRBJ1-2 . . TRBV12-3/TRBV12-4 TGTGCCAGCAGAGGGACACCCTCCTATGGCTACACCTTC CASRGTPSYGYTF
TRBJ2-5 . . TRBV29-1 TGCAGCGTTCAACGGTCTTACCAAGAGACCCAGTACTTC CSVQRSYQETQYF
TRBJ2-7 . TRBD1 TRBV2 TGTGCCAGCAGTGGGTCCGGGACAGGGTACCGCGAGCAGTACTTC CASSGSGTGYREQYF
TRBJ2-1 . TRBD2 TRBV5-4 TGTGCCAGCAGCTCAATAGCGGGAGGGCCCAACAATGAGCAGTTCTTC CASSSIAGGPNNEQFF
TRBJ2-7 . TRBD2 TRBV5-1 TGCGCCAGCAGCTTCACTCTAGCGGGAGAGCAGGAGCAGTACTTC CASSFTLAGEQEQYF
TRBJ2-1 . . TRBV12-3/TRBV12-4 TGTGCCAGCAGTTTGGGCCGAAATGAGCAGTTCTTC CASSLGRNEQFF
TRBJ1-1 . . TRBV7-9 TGTGCCAGCAGCTTAGCAGGGGACAAAACAGAGGAAGCTTTCTTT CASSLAGDKTEEAFF
TRBJ1-2 . TRBD1 TRBV27 TGTGCCAGCAGTTACAGGGGCAACTATGGCTACACCTTC CASSYRGNYGYTF
TRBJ2-7 many TRBD1 TRBV5-8 TGTGCCAGCAGCTCTTGGACAGGGCCATCCTACGAGCAGTACTTC CASSSWTGPSYEQYF
TRBJ2-2 once . TRBV6-1 TGTGCCAGCAGTGACAGGTTCAGCGGGGAGCTGTTTTTT CASSDRFSGELFF
TRBJ1-4 . . TRBV5-5 TGTGCCAGCAGCTTGCCTTGGCCAGGGGCAACTAATGAAAAACTGTTTTTT CASSLPWPGATNEKLFF
TRBJ1-4 . TRBD1 TRBV5-1 TGCGCCAGCAGCCCAGGGGGCGAGGGTGAAAAACTGTTTTTT CASSPGGEGEKLFF
TRBJ2-7 . . TRBV5-1 TGCGCCAGCAGCTTGGTGCACAGTTCCTACGAGCAGTACTTC CASSLVHSSYEQYF
TRBJ2-3 . . TRBV24-1 TGTGCCACCAGTGAACCCCCAGCAGATACGCAGTATTTT CATSEPPADTQYF
TRBJ2-1 . TRBD2 TRBV19 TGTGCCAGTAGTATAGATTCCCGGACTAGCGGTAAGCAGTTCTTC CASSIDSRTSGKQFF
TRBJ1-1 . . TRBV4-1 TGCGCCAGCAGCCAAGGCCCAGGGGCGCTGTTCTTT CASSQGPGALFF
TRBJ1-5 . . TRBV3-1/TRBV3-2 TGTGCCAGCAGCCAAGATCTCAGACAGCCCCAGCATTTT CASSQDLRQPQHF
TRBJ1-5 . TRBD1 TRBV4-2 TGTGCCAGCAGCCCAACAGGGGATAGCAATCAGCCCCAGCATTTT CASSPTGDSNQPQHF
TRBJ1-2 . . TRBV6-2/TRBV6-3 TGTGCCAGCAGTCAAAACAGGGTCTCTGGCTACACCTTC CASSQNRVSGYTF
TRBJ1-1 . . TRBV19 TGTGCCAGTAGAACAACCGGGACATCCATTCGGGAAGCTTTCTTT CASRTTGTSIREAFF
TRBJ2-7 . . TRBV6-5 TGTGCCAGCAGTACGTTACAGGGATCCTACGAGCAGTACTTC CASSTLQGSYEQYF
TRBJ1-2 . . TRBV3-1/TRBV3-2 TGTGCCAGCAGCCCCGGGGGAATCTATGGCTACACCTTC CASSPGGIYGYTF
TRBJ1-2 . . TRBV28 TGTGCCAGCAGGCCTAGTAGGACACCCTATGGCTACACCTTC CASRPSRTPYGYTF
TRBJ2-7 . TRBD1 TRBV5-8 TGTGCCAGCAGCTTGGGGGGGACAGGGGGACTCTTCTCCTACGAGCAGTACTTC CASSLGGTGGLFSYEQYF
TRBJ2-5 . TRBD2 TRBV7-9 TGTGCCAGCAGCTTAGGTTGGGGGAGGGCGGAGACCCAGTACTTC CASSLGWGRAETQYF
TRBJ1-5 . . TRBV4-1 TGCGCCAGCAGCCAGGGTGACGGGGGGGATCAGCCCCAGCATTTT CASSQGDGGDQPQHF
TRBJ2-7 few TRBD2 TRBV3-1/TRBV3-2 TGTGCCAGCAGCCAAGCATGGCCTAGCGGAGCGAGCTCCTACGAGCAGTACTTC CASSQAWPSGASSYEQYF
TRBJ1-4 . . TRBV24-1 TGTGCCACCAGTGACTCTACAGGTCCAACTAATGAAAAACTGTTTTTT CATSDSTGPTNEKLFF
TRBJ1-6 . TRBD1 TRBV4-1 TGCGCCAGCAGCCAGGTCCCGGGACAGGGCTGGTCACCCCTCCACTTT CASSQVPGQGWSPLHF
TRBJ2-3 . TRBD2 TRBV3-1/TRBV3-2 TGTGCCAGCAGCCAAGATGTCCTAGCGGGAATCACAGATACGCAGTATTTT CASSQDVLAGITDTQYF
TRBJ1-1 . TRBD1 TRBV30 TGTGCCTGGGGGACAGGGGTGGAAACTGAAGCTTTCTTT CAWGTGVETEAFF
TRBJ1-1 . TRBD1 TRBV7-2 TGTGCCAGCAGGGGACAGTTGAACACTGAAGCTTTCTTT CASRGQLNTEAFF
TRBJ2-7 . . TRBV4-2 TGTGCCAGCAGCTCTTCCTACGAGCAGTACTTC CASSSSYEQYF
TRBJ1-5 . . TRBV7-2 TGTGCCAGCAGCTCGTTTAATCAGCCCCAGCATTTT CASSSFNQPQHF
TRBJ1-5 few . TRBV19 TGTGCCAGTAGTGGTACGCGCCCGAGGTGGCATTTT CASSGTRPRWHF
TRBJ2-5 . . TRBV10-3 TGTGCCATCAGTGGTAGGGGGAGGGCAGAGACCCAGTACTTC CAISGRGRAETQYF
TRBJ2-5 . . TRBV24-1 TGTGCCACCAGTGGCGGGACAGACACCCGGGGGTCCCAAGAGACCCAGTACTTC CATSGGTDTRGSQETQYF
TRBJ2-3 . . TRBV7-2 TGTGCCAGCAGCTTATCCCTTAGCGGATACACAGATACGCAGTATTTT CASSLSLSGYTDTQYF
TRBJ1-5 once TRBD1 TRBV28 TGTGCCAGCAGTGAGGACAGGGTCCGGCCCCAGCATTTT CASSEDRVRPQHF
TRBJ1-2 . TRBD1 TRBV7-9 TGTGCCAGCAGCCTCCGGGACAGGAACTATGGCTACACCTTC CASSLRDRNYGYTF
TRBJ2-1 . TRBD2 TRBV4-1 TGCGCCAGCAGCCCCTTAGCGGGAGGGAATTTAAATGAGCAGTTCTTC CASSPLAGGNLNEQFF
TRBJ2-5 . . TRBV2 TGTGCCAGCAGTGAAGGGGGGGTGCGGGGTCAAGAGACCCAGTACTTC CASSEGGVRGQETQYF
TRBJ1-1 . TRBD1 TRBV7-2 TGTGCCAGCAGCTTAGCGCACAGGGGGAACACTGAAGCTTTCTTT CASSLAHRGNTEAFF
TRBJ2-7 . TRBD2 TRBV5-5 TGTGCCAGCAGCTTGGCCGGGGCGGGAGGGCCCCACGAGCAGTACTTC CASSLAGAGGPHEQYF
TRBJ1-1 . TRBD1 TRBV4-1 TGCGCCAGCAGCCATGCCTGGACAGGTCCTTCGCCTGAAGCTTTCTTT CASSHAWTGPSPEAFF
TRBJ2-3 . TRBD2 TRBV18 TGTGCCAGCTCACCGAGACCGGGACTAGCGGGAGGAGGGGATACGCAGTATTTT CASSPRPGLAGGGDTQYF
TRBJ2-1 . TRBD2 TRBV19 TGTGCCAGTAGTATCCTAGCGGGAGGTAATGAGCAGTTCTTC CASSILAGGNEQFF
TRBJ1-2 . TRBD1 TRBV24-1 TGTGCCACCGCTGAGGGGGCCGGTGGCTACACCTTC CATAEGAGGYTF
TRBJ2-7 . TRBD2 TRBV29-1 TGCAGCGGAACCGGGACTAGTTCTAACGAGCAGTACTTC CSGTGTSSNEQYF
TRBJ2-1 once . TRBV4-1 TGCGCCAGCAGCCAACCCGGGACAAGAGGGAATGAGCAGTTCTTC CASSQPGTRGNEQFF
TRBJ1-1 . . TRBV15 TGTGCCACCAGCCCCGAGGTGGGTGAAGCTTTCTTT CATSPEVGEAFF
TRBJ2-3 . TRBD2 TRBV3-1/TRBV3-2 TGTGCCAGCAGCCTAGGACTAGCGGGACCAGATACGCAGTATTTT CASSLGLAGPDTQYF